The next 29 T cell receptor beta chains were all read from a single sample in a study of T cell responses to AZD1222 COVID-19 vaccine. Libraries were prepared by immunoSEQ multiplex PCR; TCRdb keeps only in-frame clonotypes and omits some of them. The sample shows 180,000 or so clones, roughly 92% of them seen only once. The sample here was peripheral blood, taken 28 days after the second AZD1222 dose. These receptors came from an adult who received the AZD1222 COVID-19 vaccine.

The CDR3 DNA sequence: TGTGCCAGCAGTTCCTTAGCGGGACAGGAGACCCAGTACTTC. The encoded protein is CASSSLAGQETQYF. This rearrangement joins TRBV7-9 to TRBJ2-5; possible D gene TRBD2, 8 bases. V gave up 6 bases and J gave up 5 bases, with 16 bases separating them. The CDR3 spans 14 residues. Germline loops: CDR1 SEHNR, CDR2 FQNEAQ (reference sequence).

This clone was seen a few times. Distinct nucleotide sequences in the sample also encode this CDR3. This chain connects TRBV7-2 to TRBJ1-2; 7 bases are a match to TRBD1. Germline CDR1 reads SGHTA; CDR2 reads FQGNSA. V gave up 6 bases and J gave up 2 bases; unmatched junction bases: 6. The CDR3 consists of 14 residues. CDR3 protein: CASSYRGPNYGYTF. Here the CDR3 DNA reads TGTGCCAGCAGTTACAGGGGACCAAACTATGGCTACACCTTC.

The gene calls are TRBV6-4 and TRBJ2-2; 7 nucleotides line up with TRBD1. V lost 0 bases, J lost 6 bases, and 7 bases stayed unmatched. Germline-derived CDR1 and CDR2 are MRHNA and SNTAGT. The CDR3 is made up of 16 amino acids. The CDR3 sequence: CASSDSNRGSAGELFF. Written as DNA, the CDR3 is TGTGCCAGCAGTGACTCAAACAGGGGATCCGCCGGGGAGCTGTTTTTT.

The chain carries TRBV9 and TRBJ1-4; D perhaps matches TRBD1 (5 bases). Germline V gives CDR1 SGDLS, CDR2 YYNGEE. The CDR3 consists of 14 residues. Trimming left V 4 bases short and J 4 bases short, with 11 bases between. The CDR3 DNA reads as TGTGCCAGCAGCCGGGACGCAGTTAATGAAAAACTGTTTTTT. It is translated as CASSRDAVNEKLFF.

This rearrangement joins TRBV27 to TRBJ1-2; D unclear. V lost 6 bases and J 0 bases, leaving 14 bases between the germline ends. There are 15 residues in the CDR3. The V gene's germline CDR1 is MNHEY and CDR2 SMNVEV (reference sequence). The CDR3 protein is CASSPFSKANYGYTF. Written as DNA, the CDR3 is TGTGCCAGCAGCCCCTTCTCTAAAGCTAACTATGGCTACACCTTC.

This clone was detected once. The V and J genes are TRBV7-9 and TRBJ1-3; D uncertain. This CDR3 spans 14 amino acids. Germline values: CDR1 SEHNR, CDR2 FQNEAQ (reference sequence). V lost 3 bases to trimming and J lost 8 bases, with 14 bases between them. This chain's CDR3 is CASSFQGSADTIYF. The CDR3 nucleotides read TGTGCCAGCAGCTTCCAAGGTTCTGCGGACACCATATATTTT.

The table lists this clone with a few counts. The chain carries TRBV7-2 and TRBJ2-7; 11 bases are shared with TRBD2. The CDR3 is 15 residues long. Looked up from germline, CDR1 is SGHTA and CDR2 is FQGNSA. V lost 7 bases and J lost 2; bases outside the gene matches: 7. This CDR3 is CASTPFSGGAYEQYF. The CDR3 nucleotides read TGTGCCAGCACCCCATTTAGCGGGGGGGCCTACGAGCAGTACTTC.

A word on this clone: It is unclear where the CDR3 begins or ends on the DNA, so no DNA is shown, and the CDR3 is as TCRdb lists it. The CDR3 reads CARHLRFQAPGTDTQYF. The V gene is TRBV10-1, the J gene TRBJ2-3. Counting both end residues, the CDR3 totals 17 amino acids. Germline V CDR1 and CDR2: WNHNN, SYGVQD (reference sequence).

This chain connects TRBV9 to TRBJ2-1; 9 positions agree with TRBD1. The CDR3 is made up of 15 amino acids. With V trimmed by 4 bases and J by 2 bases, 4 bases remained unmatched. From germline, CDR1 is SGDLS and CDR2 YYNGEE. The CDR3 spells CASSYRGLPYNEQFF. DNA for the CDR3: TGTGCCAGCAGCTACAGGGGGCTACCCTACAATGAGCAGTTCTTC.

This clone was observed a single time. V and J are TRBV3-1 (or the pseudogene TRBV3-2) and TRBJ2-7; no firm D call. V was pared by 3 bases and J by 2 bases, with 17 bases between. The CDR3 has 16 residues. From germline, CDR1 is LGHDT and CDR2 YNNKEL (reference sequence). CDR3 in amino acids: CASSQQTWLHPYEQYF. As DNA, the CDR3 is TGTGCCAGCAGCCAGCAGACGTGGCTCCACCCCTACGAGCAGTACTTC.

Here the CDR3 DNA reads TGTGCCAGCAGTTACACGAAGGGGGTCGAGGGCTATGGCTACACCTTC. It codes for CASSYTKGVEGYGYTF. The rearrangement links TRBV6-5 to TRBJ1-2; tentative D call: TRBD1 (6 bases). Germline V CDR1 and CDR2: MNHEY, SVGAGI. This CDR3 is built from 16 residues. V was shortened by 2 bases and J by 4 bases, with 17 bases between the two germline ends.

The V and J genes are TRBV11-3 and TRBJ2-7, with D tentatively TRBD2 (5 bases). CDR1 is SGHNT, CDR2 YENEEA, per germline. With 5 bases removed from V and 3 bases from J, the gap between germline ends came to 11 bases. The CDR3 is 13 residues long. CDR3 DNA sequence: TGTGCCAGCAGCGCCGGGATTCTCTACGAGCAGTACTTC. Amino acids: CASSAGILYEQYF. The full variable domain, rest sourced from reference TRBV11-3 and TRBJ2-7, is EAGVVQSPRYKIIEKKQPVAFWCNPISGHNTLYWYLQNLGQGPELLIRYENEEAVDDSQLPKDRFSAERLKGVDSTLKIQPAELGDSAVYLCASSAGILYEQYFGPGTRLTVT.

The V and J genes are TRBV11-2 and TRBJ1-2; unclear D gene. The CDR3 consists of 14 residues. The germline gives CDR1 SGHAT, CDR2 FQNNGV. V lost 2 bases and J lost 13, with 20 bases in between. CDR3 DNA: TGTGCCAGCAGCTTAAATAGGGCGCGGCAGGCCTCCACCTTC. Translating it yields CASSLNRARQASTF.

The chain has TRBV10-2 and TRBJ2-5; 9 positions agree with TRBD2. Germline values: CDR1 WSHSY, CDR2 SAAADI. There are 13 residues in the CDR3. The junction had 5 bases not matched to a gene; V was cut back by 6 bases and J by 6 bases. CDR3 sequence reads: CASRQPSGKTQYF. DNA for the CDR3: TGCGCCAGCAGGCAACCTAGCGGGAAGACCCAGTACTTC.

V usage is TRBV6-5 and J usage is TRBJ1-5; D is unresolved. The CDR3 is 15 residues long. CDR1 MNHEY and CDR2 SVGAGI come from the germline V gene. Trimming took 7 bases from V and 3 from J, leaving 16 bases between them. In DNA, the CDR3 is TGTGCCAGCAATTCCGACGGAGTCCACAATCAGCCCCAGCATTTT. Translating it yields CASNSDGVHNQPQHF.

V usage is TRBV9 and J usage is TRBJ2-2, with TRBD2 identical over 13 bases. The ends lost 1 base at V and 6 bases at J; junction bases unmatched: 3. The CDR3 totals 16 residues. Germline V gives CDR1 SGDLS, CDR2 YYNGEE. CDR3 coding DNA: TGTGCCAGCAGCGTATACGGGACTAGCGGGGCCGGGGAGCTGTTTTTT. Translation: CASSVYGTSGAGELFF.

The rearrangement links TRBV18 to TRBJ2-2; no clear D gene. Per germline, CDR1 KGHSH and CDR2 LQKENI. V dropped 6 bases and J dropped 0 bases, with 5 bases sitting between them. The CDR3 loop spans 13 amino acids. The CDR3 reads CASSGPNTGELFF. Here the CDR3 DNA reads TGTGCCAGCTCCGGGCCGAACACCGGGGAGCTGTTTTTT.

The V and J genes are TRBV6-5 and TRBJ1-1; possible D gene TRBD1, 5 bases. The CDR3 sequence is 13 residues long. Looked up from germline, CDR1 is MNHEY and CDR2 is SVGAGI. Trimming pared 6 bases from V and 3 bases from J, leaving 11 bases between. The chain's CDR3 is CASRRDEDTEAFF. The DNA for the CDR3 is TGTGCCAGCAGGAGGGACGAGGACACTGAAGCTTTCTTT.

The rearrangement joins TRBV5-4 to TRBJ1-1; a possible D gene is TRBD1 (6 bases). V lost 0 bases and J lost 0, with 12 bases in between. The V gene's germline CDR1 is SGHNT and CDR2 YYREEE (reference sequence). The CDR3 runs 16 residues. The CDR3 DNA is TGTGCCAGCAGCTTGGTGGGGGGGGCGATGAACACTGAAGCTTTCTTT. This gives the protein CASSLVGGAMNTEAFF.

The chain couples TRBV18 to TRBJ2-5; TRBD2 might be the D (5 bases). The CDR3 spans 11 residues. The V gene's germline CDR1 is KGHSH and CDR2 LQKENI. V was cut by 8 bases and J by 5 bases, with 9 bases left in between. The CDR3 sequence: CASQGGETQYF. For the CDR3, the DNA is TGTGCCAGCCAAGGAGGCGAGACCCAGTACTTC.

V is TRBV10-1 and J is TRBJ2-5; 8 nucleotides line up with TRBD1. The length of the CDR3 is 15 residues. CDR1 WNHNN and CDR2 SYGVQD come from the germline V gene (reference sequence). Losses at the gene ends were 3 bases for V and 5 bases for J; bases not matched to a gene: 8. CDR3 bases: TGCGCCAGCAGTGACAGTAGGACAGGGACGGAGACCCAGTACTTC. As protein: CASSDSRTGTETQYF.

V usage is TRBV3-1 (or the pseudogene TRBV3-2) and J usage is TRBJ1-5, with D unclear. Germline CDR1 reads LGHDT; CDR2 reads YNNKEL (reference sequence). V shed 3 bases and J shed 5 bases, with 8 bases lying between them. The CDR3 is made up of 13 amino acids. The CDR3 nucleotides read TGTGCCAGCAGCCAGGTTTTGGATCAGCCCCAGCATTTT. Its protein is CASSQVLDQPQHF.

V gene TRBV25-1 combines with J gene TRBJ1-1; D is ambiguous. V was pared by 3 bases and J by 1 base, with 3 bases between. CDR3 length: 12 residues. The germline V gene encodes CDR1 MGHDK and CDR2 SYGVNS. CDR3 protein: CASSDWNTEAFF. The CDR3 DNA is TGTGCCAGCAGTGACTGGAACACTGAAGCTTTCTTT.

The DNA for the CDR3 is TGTGCCAGCAGTTACATCGGCTTCGTTAGCACAGATACGCAGTATTTT. It specifies CASSYIGFVSTDTQYF. The chain carries TRBV6-6 and TRBJ2-3; D is unresolved. CDR3 length equals 16 residues. CDR1 is MNHNY and CDR2 is SVGAGI in the germline V gene (reference sequence). The V gene lost 2 bases and the J gene lost 0 bases, with 12 bases spanning the gap.

The chain employs TRBV7-3 and TRBJ1-1; unclear D gene. There are 13 residues in the CDR3. V shed 3 bases and J shed 4 bases, with 9 bases lying between them. CDR1 and CDR2 from the germline V gene are SGHTA and FQGTGA. The CDR3 is CASSFGWGTEAFF. CDR3 nucleotide sequence: TGTGCCAGCAGCTTCGGTTGGGGCACTGAAGCTTTCTTT.

This clone was observed a few times. V usage is TRBV7-9 and J usage is TRBJ1-1; 7 bases line up with TRBD1. V gave up 2 bases and J gave up 5 bases; unmatched junction bases: 5. Germline V gives CDR1 SEHNR, CDR2 FQNEAQ (reference sequence). The CDR3 totals 14 residues. The CDR3 region is CASSLRDSGTEAFF. The CDR3 nucleotides read TGTGCCAGCAGCTTAAGGGACAGTGGGACTGAAGCTTTCTTT.

As regards this clone: The junction and the germline gene differ at one end; a read error may be behind it. The chain uses TRBV7-7 and TRBJ2-3; no reliable D call. Looked up from germline, CDR1 is SSHAT and CDR2 is FNYEAQ (reference sequence). The CDR3 is 13 residues long. In DNA form, the CDR3 reads TGTGCTAGCAGCTTAGGGTTCACAGATACGCAGTATTTT. As protein: CASSLGFTDTQYF.

The chain uses TRBV5-4 and TRBJ2-1; 10 nucleotides agree with TRBD2. Trimming removed 3 bases from V and 4 bases from J; junction bases left unmatched: 1. Germline-derived CDR1 and CDR2 are SGHNT and YYREEE (reference sequence). This CDR3 is 14 amino acids long. The CDR3 DNA reads as TGTGCCAGCAGCTCTAGCGGGGGATACAATGAGCAGTTCTTC. It specifies CASSSSGGYNEQFF.

This clone was seen a handful of times. The rearrangement uses TRBV19 and TRBJ1-4, with D unresolved. CDR1 and CDR2 (germline): LNHDA, SQIVND (reference sequence). The CDR3 consists of 11 residues. The V gene lost 6 bases and the J gene lost 12 bases, with 11 bases spanning the gap. CDR3 sequence reads: CASSIRWELFF. The CDR3 coding sequence is TGTGCCAGTAGCATACGGTGGGAACTGTTTTTT.